This entry concerns a single TCR beta chain. The CDR3 runs to 15 residues. The germline V gene encodes CDR1 MGHRA and CDR2 YSYEKL. The ends were cut back, 3 bases at V and 1 base at J, with 12 bases in the middle. The data originate from a study of blood T cell repertoires in COVID-19. For the study at large: Researchers got acute and convalescent COVID-19 samples from the United States, Italy and Spain.

Study processing details: Estimation of nucleated cell counts was performed using reference gene primer amplification. TCRdb's copy holds only in-frame clones and misses some; the assay was immunoSEQ multiplex PCR. The V and J calls and clone size were taken over from that table, and D and trimming were inferred from the DNA. The sample consists of around 42,000 clones, 90% of them appearing once. The chain uses TRBV4-1 and TRBJ1-1, with D perhaps TRBD1 (5 bases). The specimen sequenced was peripheral blood. The sequence came from a man between 45 and 60 years old with active COVID-19. CDR3 nucleotides: TGCGCCAGCAGCCAGAGCAGGGAAGGGAACACTGAAGCTTTCTTT. Residues: CASSQSREGNTEAFF.